This TCR beta chain was documented in a study of blood T cell repertoires in COVID-19. Across the whole study: Sites in the United States, Italy and Spain provided acute and convalescent COVID-19 samples. T cells, B-cell-depleted T cells, or PBMCs supplied cDNA or gDNA.

Germline V gene lookup returns CDR1 KGHSH and CDR2 LQKENI. Deletions cut 2 bases from V and 6 bases from J, with 14 bases between. The length of the CDR3 is 15 residues. In the authors' methods: Scientists estimated how many nucleated cells there were by amplifying reference gene primers. The repertoire was sequenced with immunoSEQ multiplex PCR; TCRdb's copy has only in-frame clones and lacks some. Clone size and V and J calls were adopted from that table, with D and trimming inferred from the DNA. The sample records 150,000 to 200,000 clones, over 70% being singletons. The clonotype was recovered from a man between 65 and 85 years old with acute or convalescent COVID-19. The genes are TRBV18 and TRBJ1-5; TRBD1 might be the D (5 bases). The sequencing input was peripheral blood. The CDR3 DNA sequence: TGTGCCAGCTCACCAAACCGAGGGGACTCTCAGCCCCAGCATTTT. As protein: CASSPNRGDSQPQHF.